This is a list of T cell receptor beta chains from one sample in a study of identical twins. One entry per CDR3 protein results from TCRdb running MiXCR on the 5' RACE reads. The data hold hundreds of thousands of distinct CDR3 sequences, with more than 6.5% observed a single time. This same sample was also taken into another study, of yellow fever vaccine responses in identical twins.

The sample was PBMCs. The receptors originated from a woman aged 18-30 years in good health. Both conserved end residues are part of each CDR3. The order of the fields is J gene, D gene, clone size, V gene, CDR3 protein, CDR3 DNA. The D gene is left open where the match is weak. Clone size is shown for a subset of rows, as once, few, many or a class of expanded clone.

>TRBJ2-7|TRBD1|few|TRBV30
CAWSVQQGSSYEQYF
TGTGCCTGGAGTGTACAACAGGGGAGCTCCTACGAGCAGTACTTC
>TRBJ2-7|-|many|TRBV5-1
CASSLDNPYEQYF
TGCGCCAGCAGCTTGGACAACCCCTACGAGCAGTACTTC
>TRBJ2-1|-|many|TRBV6-1
CASINNGDNNEQFF
TGTGCCAGCATCAATAACGGGGATAACAATGAGCAGTTCTTC
>TRBJ2-7|-|few|TRBV14
CASSQPGDSYEQYF
TGTGCCAGCAGCCAACCAGGGGACTCCTACGAGCAGTACTTC
>TRBJ2-5|TRBD2|many|TRBV9
CASAPFAGGSAETQYF
TGTGCCAGCGCCCCTTTTGCCGGCGGGAGTGCAGAGACCCAGTACTTC
>TRBJ2-7|TRBD2|-|TRBV12-3/TRBV12-4
CASSSAGAAIPYF
TGTGCCAGCAGCTCAGCGGGAGCCGCCATCCCGTACTTC
>TRBJ1-5|TRBD1|-|TRBV28
CASRDKDRDRAIPYSNQPQHF
TGTGCCAGCAGAGACAAAGACCGGGACAGGGCGATCCCTTATAGCAATCAGCCCCAGCATTTT
>TRBJ2-5|TRBD1|-|TRBV2
CASSSTGGRETQYF
TGTGCCAGCAGTTCCACAGGGGGTCGGGAGACCCAGTACTTC
>TRBJ2-1|-|-|TRBV10-3
CAISTGTQNNNEQFF
TGTGCCATCAGTACCGGGACCCAAAACAACAATGAGCAGTTCTTC
>TRBJ2-4|-|-|TRBV19
CASSVDSGASKDIQYF
TGTGCCAGTAGTGTCGATTCCGGGGCCTCGAAGGACATTCAGTACTTC
>TRBJ2-3|-|-|TRBV18
CASSPQAGGAGDTQYF
TGTGCCAGCTCACCACAAGCCGGCGGGGCTGGGGATACGCAGTATTTT
>TRBJ2-6|TRBD1|few|TRBV29-1
CSVATGNSGANVLTF
TGCAGCGTTGCGACAGGGAACTCTGGGGCCAACGTCCTGACTTTC
>TRBJ2-3|-|-|TRBV6-4
CASGPIAAHWTDTQYF
TGTGCCAGCGGGCCGATAGCGGCCCACTGGACAGATACGCAGTATTTT
>TRBJ2-6|-|-|TRBV19
CASTQTGRGSGANVLTF
TGTGCCAGTACCCAAACGGGACGCGGGTCAGGGGCCAACGTCCTGACTTTC
>TRBJ2-6|TRBD2|few|TRBV7-8
CASSLNVALAGFSGANVLTF
TGTGCCAGCAGCTTAAACGTAGCGCTAGCGGGATTCTCTGGGGCCAACGTCCTGACTTTC
>TRBJ1-2|-|few|TRBV27
CASRGSSAGYGYTF
TGTGCCAGCAGGGGATCGTCCGCAGGTTATGGCTACACCTTC
>TRBJ2-4|-|few|TRBV13
CASSLASGGGNIQYF
TGTGCCAGCAGCTTAGCCTCAGGGGGGGGAAACATTCAGTACTTC
>TRBJ2-3|-|many|TRBV12-3/TRBV12-4
CASKGGLSTDTQYF
TGTGCCAGCAAGGGCGGGCTGAGCACAGATACGCAGTATTTT
>TRBJ2-1|TRBD2|-|TRBV5-6
CASSPGLLAGEPNEQFF
TGTGCCAGCAGCCCGGGGCTCCTAGCGGGAGAACCCAATGAGCAGTTCTTC
>TRBJ2-5|-|many|TRBV10-3
CAISERTGGETQYF
TGTGCCATCAGTGAAAGGACAGGAGGGGAGACCCAGTACTTC
>TRBJ2-5|TRBD1|few|TRBV7-9
CASSPSPDRGQETQYF
TGTGCCAGCTCACCCTCTCCTGACAGGGGACAAGAGACCCAGTACTTC
>TRBJ2-2|-|few|TRBV6-1
CASFVQNTGELFF
TGTGCCAGCTTCGTACAAAACACCGGGGAGCTGTTTTTT
>TRBJ2-5|-|-|TRBV4-3
CASSQGLAVETQYF
TGCGCCAGCAGCCAGGGCCTCGCCGTGGAGACCCAGTACTTC
>TRBJ2-7|TRBD2|few|TRBV20-1
CSATRGAGTYEQYF
TGCAGTGCAACCAGAGGAGCGGGAACCTACGAGCAGTACTTC
>TRBJ2-7|-|many|TRBV4-3
CASSQDRSYEQYF
TGTGCCAGCAGCCAGGACAGATCCTACGAGCAGTACTTC
>TRBJ2-7|TRBD2|-|TRBV29-1
CSVERGLAGDRYEQYF
TGCAGCGTTGAAAGGGGACTAGCGGGAGATCGGTACGAGCAGTACTTC
>TRBJ2-2|TRBD1|-|TRBV7-8
CASPEGQSFTGELFF
TGTGCCAGCCCCGAGGGACAGTCATTTACCGGGGAGCTGTTTTTT
>TRBJ2-1|TRBD2|many|TRBV20-1
CSARVSGRVYNEQFF
TGCAGTGCTAGAGTTAGCGGGAGGGTTTACAATGAGCAGTTCTTC
>TRBJ1-5|TRBD1|many|TRBV4-3
CASSQATGGGQPQHF
TGCGCCAGCAGCCAGGCTACAGGGGGCGGTCAGCCCCAGCATTTT
>TRBJ2-3|TRBD1|few|TRBV24-1
CATSDAKWTGTVADTQYF
TGTGCCACCAGTGATGCTAAGTGGACAGGGACTGTCGCAGATACGCAGTATTTT
>TRBJ2-1|TRBD2|many|TRBV18
CASSTGLAGGNNEQFF
TGTGCCAGCTCAACCGGACTAGCGGGGGGAAACAATGAGCAGTTCTTC
>TRBJ2-3|-|few|TRBV2
CASRDLETSTDTQYF
TGTGCCAGCAGGGACTTGGAGACTAGCACAGATACGCAGTATTTT
>TRBJ2-7|-|-|TRBV21-1
CASSKGGQGARHEQYF
TGTGCCAGCAGCAAGGGGGGACAGGGGGCGCGCCACGAGCAGTACTTC
>TRBJ2-7|-|few|TRBV7-2
CASSLGGRGEQYF
TGTGCCAGCAGCTTAGGGGGGAGGGGGGAGCAGTACTTC
>TRBJ2-3|TRBD2|few|TRBV4-1
CASSQDLAGRALDTQYF
TGCGCCAGCAGCCAAGATTTGGCGGGGAGGGCCTTAGATACGCAGTATTTT
>TRBJ2-1|TRBD1|-|TRBV3-1
CASSQERDRDNEQFF
TGTGCCAGCAGCCAAGAAAGGGACAGGGACAATGAGCAGTTCTTC
>TRBJ1-5|-|few|TRBV2
CASSDRSGQPQHF
TGTGCCAGCTCAGACAGATCGGGTCAGCCCCAGCATTTT
>TRBJ2-3|-|many|TRBV12-3/TRBV12-4
CASSPPGHMTDTQYF
TGTGCCAGCAGCCCCCCGGGACACATGACAGATACGCAGTATTTT
>TRBJ2-5|-|many|TRBV18
CASSILWREETQYF
TGTGCCAGCTCAATTTTGTGGCGCGAAGAGACCCAGTACTTC
>TRBJ2-3|TRBD1|many|TRBV29-1
CSANLGQGSDTQYF
TGCAGCGCTAACCTGGGACAGGGATCAGATACGCAGTATTTT
>TRBJ2-5|-|many|TRBV4-3
CASSQDLAWETQYF
TGCGCCAGCAGCCAAGACTTAGCATGGGAGACCCAGTACTTC
>TRBJ2-7|-|once|TRBV5-5
CASSPGLLEQYF
TGTGCCAGCAGCCCGGGGCTCCTCGAGCAGTACTTC
>TRBJ1-1|TRBD1|many|TRBV20-1
CSASTGGTEAFF
TGCAGTGCTAGTACAGGGGGCACTGAAGCTTTCTTT
>TRBJ2-7|-|few|TRBV11-2
CASSQHWKDEQYF
TGTGCCAGCAGCCAACACTGGAAGGACGAGCAGTACTTC
>TRBJ2-5|TRBD1|-|TRBV12-3/TRBV12-4
CASSLIGTGKETQYF
TGTGCCAGCAGTTTAATCGGGACAGGGAAAGAGACCCAGTACTTC
>TRBJ1-1|-|many|TRBV7-9
CASSLMGGTEAFF
TGTGCCAGCAGCTTGATGGGTGGCACTGAAGCTTTCTTT
>TRBJ1-2|-|few|TRBV12-3/TRBV12-4
CASSLGRGRTF
TGTGCCAGCAGCCTAGGGAGGGGACGCACCTTC
>TRBJ2-3|TRBD2|-|TRBV6-1
CASSVLAGEADTQYF
TGTGCCAGCAGTGTGTTAGCGGGAGAGGCAGATACGCAGTATTTT
>TRBJ2-1|-|few|TRBV20-1
CSARRGTTAEQFF
TGCAGTGCTAGAAGGGGGACCACCGCTGAGCAGTTCTTC
>TRBJ2-7|TRBD2|many|TRBV12-5
CASALAGHYEQYF
TGTGCTAGTGCGCTAGCGGGGCATTACGAGCAGTACTTC
>TRBJ2-2|TRBD1|many|TRBV28
CASSRQGGSGELFF
TGTGCCAGCAGTCGACAGGGGGGCTCCGGGGAGCTGTTTTTT
>TRBJ2-1|TRBD2|many|TRBV6-5
CASSYITRTSGRRNEQFF
TGTGCCAGCAGTTACATTACGCGGACTAGCGGGAGGAGGAATGAGCAGTTCTTC
>TRBJ2-2|-|many|TRBV6-5
CASSYSSQNTGELFF
TGTGCCAGCAGTTACAGCTCCCAGAACACCGGGGAGCTGTTTTTT
>TRBJ2-3|TRBD1|many|TRBV4-1
CASSPGQGYTDTQYF
TGCGCCAGCAGTCCGGGACAGGGGTACACAGATACGCAGTATTTT
>TRBJ1-1|-|-|TRBV29-1
CSVADRNTEAFF
TGCAGCGTCGCGGACAGGAACACTGAAGCTTTCTTT